This TCR beta chain originates from a study of T cells after yellow fever vaccination (dated by TCRdb to the late 2010s). Regarding the study in general: Using CD3, CD45RA, CCR7 and CD95 staining, memory subsets (EM, EMRA, CM and Tscm) were sorted on a BD FACS Aria III. The SMART-Seq v4 Ultra Low Input RNA kit was used to prepare libraries from fractions with low cell numbers. To follow T-cell clones before and after both primary and booster YFV17D yellow fever vaccination, bulk TCR alpha and beta repertoires underwent longitudinal sequencing. The cohort comprised two healthy male donors, one aged 18 to 30 and one aged 30 to 40 years. Blood samples were taken at several timepoints before and after primary and secondary immunization, and bulk PBMC replicates and cell subsets were isolated. Memory subsets were sorted on days 0, 15 and 45 and at 18 months following primary vaccination, and on days 0, 15 and 45 following the 30-year booster.

Taken with the paper, the label for treatment or condition translates to: live attenuated yellow fever vaccine strain. A standard Ficoll-Paque protocol was used to isolate PBMCs from peripheral blood. RNA from sorted memory subsets was extracted with the RNeasy Micro Kit. The CDR3 measures 15 amino acids from cysteine to phenylalanine. Only the CDR3 DNA is retained, 45 bases long and in frame from the first base. CDR1 and CDR2 (SGHTA, FQGNSA) derive from the germline V gene. Trimming removed 1 base from V and 4 bases from J, leaving 13 bases between the germline ends. This clonotype appeared many times. Base qualities are not at hand, and no much larger clone is one base apart. Data came from an Illumina NovaSeq 6000. TCR cDNA was made using 5'RACE template switching, a step that added a universal primer site and unique molecular identifiers. Priming for cDNA synthesis came from both the TCR alpha and TCR beta constant segments. Library amplification involved two PCR steps, and the second step added sample barcodes and sequencing adapters. Sequencing of the libraries was done on either Illumina HiSeq 2500 (2x100 bp) or NovaSeq (2x150 bp). The published analysis was carried out like this. MIGEC was used to demultiplex reads and collapse the reads into UMI consensus sequences, and MiXCR was used for V(D)J alignment. Using edgeR on replicate PBMC samples, clonotypes were called vaccine-responding if FDR was below 0.01 and the log2 fold change was above 5 up to day 15. Each bulk clonotype was labeled CD4 or CD8 based on which sequenced repertoire, CD4 or CD8, contained the clonotype at higher abundance. To estimate the distribution of each clone across memory phenotypes, clonotype frequencies in memory subsets were weighted by FACS-sorted cell numbers. In TCRdb, the public reads were trimmed at Q25 with fastp and aligned with MiXCR, with productive beta chains retained. CDR3 protein sequences are deduplicated, and each keeps its most common genes and DNA. The V and J calls reflect TCRdb's pipeline rather than the authors' work. This sample holds 12,000 to 15,000 distinct CDR3 sequences; more than 7% were observed only once. 1.6% of the sample belongs to the ten largest clones.

The paper's findings and limits, for the study overall: A small share of clonotypes was detected in both CD4 and CD8 compartments, with the overlap likely arising from convergent recombination. The study included only two donors, which limits how far the findings can be generalized. Computational filtering was required because FACS-sorted repertoires could contain abundant contaminating clonotypes from the bulk population. On day 0, almost all vaccine-responding clonotypes were found to be below detection in the sorted memory subsets. Compared with the primary T-cell response, the secondary T-cell response was weaker but faster, peaking on day 5 rather than day 15. Most clones expanded after primary vaccination were re-detected after the booster (almost 97% of CD4 and 88% of CD8), suggesting broad memory maintenance.

Recombination joined TRBV7-2 with TRBJ1-1; the D segment could be TRBD1, given 6 matching bases. The source was PBMCs, either bulk or a sorted T-cell subset (CD4+, CD8+, memory, or dextramer-sorted; not recorded which), collected on the day of the yellow fever booster vaccination. This TCR was recovered from a man between 18 and 29 years old who received the YFV17D yellow fever vaccine. The CDR3: CASSLDWGGFTEAFF. The DNA is TGTGCCAGCAGCTTAGATTGGGGGGGCTTCACTGAAGCTTTCTTT.